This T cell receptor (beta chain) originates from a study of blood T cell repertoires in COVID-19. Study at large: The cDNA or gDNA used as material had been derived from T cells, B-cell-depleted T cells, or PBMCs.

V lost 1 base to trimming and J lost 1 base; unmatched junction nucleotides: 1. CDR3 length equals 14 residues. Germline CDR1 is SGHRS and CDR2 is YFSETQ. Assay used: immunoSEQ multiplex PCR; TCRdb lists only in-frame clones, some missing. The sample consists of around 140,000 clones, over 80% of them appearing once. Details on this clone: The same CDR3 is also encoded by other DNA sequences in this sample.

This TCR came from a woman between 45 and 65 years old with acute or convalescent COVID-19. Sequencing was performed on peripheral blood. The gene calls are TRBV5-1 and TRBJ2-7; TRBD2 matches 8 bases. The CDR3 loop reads CASSLTSGSYEQYF. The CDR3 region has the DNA TGCGCCAGCAGCTTGACTAGCGGATCCTACGAGCAGTACTTC.